The next 8 T cell receptor beta chains were all read from a single sample in a study of metastatic and nonmetastatic thyroid tumors. Every patient underwent thyroid surgery untreated. MiXCR was used by TCRdb to re-call the PCR reads. This table has about 22,000 clones, 18% appearing once. The sequenced material came from adjacent normal tissue. The receptors come from a male donor with papillary thyroid cancer or a benign thyroid nodule (not recorded which). Some clones in this sample may be carry-over from other donors' samples.

Within the sample, this clone is medium-sized. The chain is built from TRBV6-2 or TRBV6-3 and TRBJ2-1, with D perhaps given as TRBD1 or TRBD2 (5 bases each). V lost 2 bases, J lost 0 bases, and 23 bases lay in between. CDR3 size: 20 residues. CDR1 MNHEY and CDR2 SVGEGT come from the germline V gene. CDR3: CASSYARAAGRGSSYNEQFF. CDR3 bases: TGTGCCAGCAGTTACGCTCGAGCCGCGGGTAGGGGTAGCTCCTACAATGAGCAGTTCTTC.

This clone was counted many times. This sequence joins TRBV5-5 and TRBJ2-3, with D tentatively TRBD1 (6 bases). In germline, CDR1 is SGHKS, CDR2 YYEKEE (reference sequence). This CDR3 has 14 amino acids. The V end was cut by 0 bases, the J end by 3 bases, with 8 bases between. The CDR3 spells CASSLVQGTDTQYF. Here the CDR3 DNA reads TGTGCCAGCAGCTTGGTGCAGGGGACAGATACGCAGTATTTT.

This clone was observed many times. This sequence joins TRBV7-3 and TRBJ2-7, with a tentative D call TRBD1 (5 bases). The germline V gene has CDR1 SGHTA and CDR2 FQGTGA. The V and J ends lost 2 bases and 5 bases respectively, with 13 bases between them. The CDR3 totals 14 residues. CDR3 protein: CASSLLTGHNEQYV. The CDR3 region has the DNA TGTGCCAGCAGCTTACTAACAGGACATAACGAGCAGTACGTC.

V and J are TRBV9 and TRBJ2-7; D is possibly TRBD2 (6 bases). Trimming took off 10 bases at V and 0 bases at J, with 11 bases between the two ends. Germline V lookup: CDR1 SGDLS, CDR2 YYNGEE. CDR3 size: 12 residues. The CDR3 protein is CAGYGSSYEQYF. The CDR3 coding sequence is TGTGCCGGCTACGGGAGCTCCTACGAGCAGTACTTC.

This clone turned up a few times. The rearrangement joins TRBV6-2 or TRBV6-3 to TRBJ2-4; D is uncertain. The CDR3 consists of 14 residues. Trimming removed 6 bases from V and 1 base from J, with 10 bases in between. Germline V CDR1 and CDR2: MNHEY, SVGEGT. CDR3 amino acids: CASSLSLAKNIQYF. For the CDR3, the DNA is TGTGCCAGCAGCCTCTCCTTGGCCAAAAACATTCAGTACTTC.

This clone was found a few times. A much larger clone differs from this one at a single base, so this may be a read error. The J gene is TRBJ2-5, the V gene TRBV20-1; tentatively, D is TRBD1 or TRBD2 (5 bases each). Germline V gives CDR1 DFQATT, CDR2 SNEGSKA (reference sequence). Between the trimmed V and J ends, which lost 5 bases and 2 bases, there was a span of 15 bases. The CDR3 has 14 amino acids. The CDR3 loop is CSAYSGPKQETQYF. The CDR3 DNA reads as TGCAGTGCTTACTCGGGACCAAAGCAAGAGACCCAGTACTTC.

This chain connects TRBV10-3 to TRBJ1-4; D is unclear. The CDR3 totals 17 residues. Trimming pared 2 bases from V and 0 bases from J, leaving 13 bases between. The germline V gene encodes CDR1 ENHRY and CDR2 SYGVKD. The chain's CDR3 is CAISEVPIVATNEKLFF. The CDR3, as DNA: TGTGCCATCAGTGAGGTGCCCATAGTCGCAACTAATGAAAAACTGTTTTTT.

This clone was seen repeatedly, ten times or more. The V gene is TRBV5-1, the J gene TRBJ2-1, with TRBD1 matching 8 bases. V was pared by 4 bases and J by 2 bases, with 8 bases of the junction left unmatched. The germline CDR1 and CDR2 sequences are SGHRS and YFSETQ. The CDR3 consists of 16 residues. CDR3 residues: CASSTGQGSAYNEQFF. The CDR3 nucleotides read TGCGCCAGCAGCACCGGACAGGGTAGTGCCTACAATGAGCAGTTCTTC.